Listed below are T cell receptor beta chains from one sample, sequenced in a study of T-cell reconstitution after alpha-beta-depleted transplantation in children. In TCRdb, the PCR reads were re-called with MiXCR into one record per CDR3 protein. The repertoire includes fewer than 700,000 distinct CDR3 sequences, approximately 12% of them detected once, and roughly 2.3% sits in the top ten. The sample was PBMCs, mostly from graft donor cells, taken 360 days after TCRalphabeta/CD19-depleted stem cell transplant. The receptors stem from a male patient aged 10 to 17 who had a stem cell transplant for acute myeloid leukemia, so the T cells may come from the graft donor. Both conserved end residues are trimmed from each CDR3.

J gene	V gene	CDR3 protein
TRBJ2-2	TRBV12-3/TRBV12-4	ASSLFGTGELF
TRBJ2-2	TRBV9	AREVSCNTGELF
TRBJ2-5	TRBV21-1	ASSKEERPQETQY
TRBJ2-5	TRBV4-3	DSSRGLAGGPAQY
TRBJ2-7	TRBV6-5	ASSYGGYSGNTYEQY
TRBJ2-7	TRBV7-3	ASSPTGTGGHEQY
TRBJ2-5	TRBV11-2	ASSRPGLETQY
TRBJ2-5	TRBV29-1	STLQRQETQY
TRBJ2-7	TRBV15	ATSRDKLAGVKNEQY
TRBJ2-2	TRBV12-3/TRBV12-4	ASSPGGRTGELF
TRBJ1-6	TRBV20-1	SASAERNSPLH
TRBJ1-1	TRBV27	ASSSRQGARAEAF
TRBJ2-1	TRBV7-9	ASSSLGEQF
TRBJ2-5	TRBV3-1	ASSQDGRQNQETQY
TRBJ2-7	TRBV12-3/TRBV12-4	ASSLAPGGRYEQY
TRBJ2-7	TRBV7-6	ASSLSVVAGGNEQY
TRBJ2-2	TRBV12-3/TRBV12-4	ASGLIAGVSTGELF
TRBJ2-1	TRBV29-1	SVGAGPNNEQF
TRBJ2-7	TRBV20-1	SVGPSGNNEQY
TRBJ2-7	TRBV29-1	SVAPNPPYEQY
TRBJ2-1	TRBV29-1	SVLRGSGGLGA
TRBJ2-3	TRBV4-3	ASSQAGVGTDTQY
TRBJ2-2	TRBV2	ASREGTSGRVWTGELF
TRBJ2-7	TRBV11-2	ASSLDREGTYEQY
TRBJ2-6	TRBV7-3	ASSTPWDRGTAGANVLT
TRBJ1-6	TRBV20-1	SARDPGWGDSPLH
TRBJ2-3	TRBV7-2	ASSLGPSTDTQY
TRBJ2-2	TRBV7-2	ASSLFGGELF
TRBJ2-1	TRBV5-1	ASSQAPGLGTNEQF